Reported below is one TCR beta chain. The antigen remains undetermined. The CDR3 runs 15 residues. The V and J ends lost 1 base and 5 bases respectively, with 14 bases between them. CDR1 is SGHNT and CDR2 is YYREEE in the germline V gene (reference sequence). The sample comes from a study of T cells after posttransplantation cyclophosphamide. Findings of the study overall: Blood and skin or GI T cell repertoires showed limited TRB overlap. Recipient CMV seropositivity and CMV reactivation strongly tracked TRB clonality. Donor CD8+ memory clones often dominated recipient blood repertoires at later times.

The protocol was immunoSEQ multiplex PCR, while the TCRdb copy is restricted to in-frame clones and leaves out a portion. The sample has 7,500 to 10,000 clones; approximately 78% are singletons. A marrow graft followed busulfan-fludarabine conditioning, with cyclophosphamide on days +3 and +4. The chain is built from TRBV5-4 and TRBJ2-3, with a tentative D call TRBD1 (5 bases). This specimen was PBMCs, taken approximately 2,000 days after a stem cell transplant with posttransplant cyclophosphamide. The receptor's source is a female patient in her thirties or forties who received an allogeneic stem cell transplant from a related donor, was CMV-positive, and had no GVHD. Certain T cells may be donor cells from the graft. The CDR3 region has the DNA TGTGCCAGCAGCTTGACTCGGCTTCAGGGAGATACGCAGTATTTT. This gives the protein CASSLTRLQGDTQYF.